The 15 T cell receptor beta chains below come from one sample, sequenced in a study of cytomegalovirus exposure and HLA in healthy donors. Use of 60 Vbeta and 13 Jbeta primers characterized the PCR. Using immunoSEQ multiplex PCR, the repertoire was profiled, and TCRdb retains in-frame clones only, with some absent. The sample yields tens of thousands of clones, of which the top ten take up approximately 2.9%. The sequencing sample was made of PBMCs. The receptors here all came from a man in his forties in good health and CMV-seronegative.

This chain connects TRBV18 to TRBJ2-5; possible D gene TRBD2, 6 bases. The germline CDR1 and CDR2 sequences are KGHSH and LQKENI. Trimming took off 1 base at V and 5 bases at J, with 20 bases between the two ends. The CDR3 contains 17 residues. CDR3 in DNA: TGTGCCAGCTCACCACGGGACCCCACTTCGAGCGGGGAGACCCAGTACTTC. This codes for CASSPRDPTSSGETQYF.

V and J are TRBV5-1 and TRBJ1-1; 10 nucleotides match TRBD1. The junction had 4 bases not matched to a gene; V was cut back by 0 bases and J by 5 bases. The CDR3 is 15 amino acids. The germline gives CDR1 SGHRS, CDR2 YFSETQ. CDR3 nucleotide sequence: TGCGCCAGCAGCTTGGAAGGACAGGGGGGGACTGAAGCTTTCTTT. Its protein is CASSLEGQGGTEAFF.

The CDR3 sequence is CASSLQGAGSEAFF. CDR3 in DNA: TGCGCCAGCAGCTTACAGGGGGCGGGCTCTGAAGCTTTCTTT. The chain recombines TRBV5-1 with TRBJ1-1; TRBD1 matches at 9 bases. The CDR3 is made up of 14 amino acids. V was clipped by 2 bases and J by 6 bases; unmatched bases: 5. CDR1 is SGHRS, CDR2 YFSETQ, per germline.

J is TRBJ2-7 and V is TRBV6-1, with D tentatively TRBD1 (5 bases). Germline CDR1 MNHNS, CDR2 SASEGT. Trimming pared 5 bases from V and 5 bases from J, leaving 16 bases between. The length of the CDR3 is 14 residues. This chain's CDR3 is CASSLVKGRNEQYF. Here the CDR3 DNA reads TGTGCCAGCAGTTTGGTTAAGGGGCGGAACGAGCAGTACTTC.

This rearrangement joins TRBV30 to TRBJ2-3, with 11 nucleotides matching TRBD1. The CDR3 is 15 residues long. Germline CDR1 reads GTSNPN; CDR2 reads SVGIG (reference sequence). Losses at the gene ends were 7 bases for V and 2 bases for J; bases not matched to a gene: 8. The CDR3 DNA sequence: TGTGCCTCACCCGGGACAGGGGGTTCCACAGATACGCAGTATTTT. Its protein product is CASPGTGGSTDTQYF.

On this clone itself: Given the absence of the conserved phenylalanine or tryptophan at the CDR3 end, a read error is likely. The chain joins TRBV7-2 to TRBJ1-2; TRBD1 matches 8 bases. The CDR3 is made up of 13 amino acids. With 4 bases clipped from V and 8 bases from J, the junction kept 6 bases outside the gene matches. Per germline, CDR1 SGHTA and CDR2 FQGNSA. In nucleotides, the CDR3 is TGTGCCAGCAGCTCGGACAGGGTGGGCGGCTACACCCTC. Translation: CASSSDRVGGYTL.

This chain uses TRBV2 with TRBJ2-1; TRBD1 agrees at 8 bases. V lost 7 bases to trimming and J lost 11 bases; unmatched junction nucleotides: 7. The CDR3 loop spans 12 amino acids. Per germline, CDR1 SNHLY and CDR2 FYNNEI. The CDR3 loop is CASTYGQGQQFF. The CDR3 DNA is TGTGCCAGCACCTACGGACAGGGACAGCAGTTCTTC.

The chain links TRBV30 to TRBJ1-3, with D unresolved. CDR3 size: 13 residues. V gave up 2 bases and J gave up 6 bases, with 11 bases separating them. Germline V gene sequence: CDR1 GTSNPN, CDR2 SVGIG (reference sequence). CDR3 in DNA: TGTGCCTGGAGTCCGAGTCTTCCAAACACCATATATTTT. Translation: CAWSPSLPNTIYF.

The CDR3 nucleotides are TGTGCCAGCAGCCCACAGGAATACACGAATCAGCCCCAGCATTTT. This gives the protein CASSPQEYTNQPQHF. The rearrangement links TRBV7-3 to TRBJ1-5; possibly TRBD1 for D (5 bases). There are 15 residues in the CDR3. Germline-derived CDR1 and CDR2 are SGHTA and FQGTGA. Trimming removed 5 bases from V and 4 bases from J, with 15 bases in between.

The CDR3 region has the DNA TGTGCCAGCAGTGGAGAACAGGGGGCGTATTCACCCCTCCACTTT. Protein product: CASSGEQGAYSPLHF. This sequence joins TRBV6-1 and TRBJ1-6; 9 bases are shared with TRBD1. CDR1 and CDR2 from the germline V gene are MNHNS and SASEGT. V lost 4 bases to trimming and J lost 8 bases; unmatched junction nucleotides: 6. This CDR3 comprises 15 residues.

This sequence joins TRBV11-3 and TRBJ1-6; the match to TRBD1 covers 7 bases. The V segment lost 5 bases and the J segment 9 bases; nucleotides outside the gene matches: 7. CDR1 SGHNT and CDR2 YENEEA come from the germline V gene. CDR3 size: 14 residues. The chain's CDR3 is CASSPTGLGSPLHF. The CDR3 DNA follows: TGTGCCAGCAGCCCGACAGGGTTGGGTTCACCCCTCCACTTT.

The rearrangement uses TRBV19 and TRBJ1-6, with TRBD1 identical over 8 bases. V was clipped by 7 bases and J by 7 bases; unmatched bases: 6. The CDR3 runs 14 residues. The V gene's germline CDR1 is LNHDA and CDR2 SQIVND (reference sequence). In nucleotides, the CDR3 is TGTGCCAGTACCGACAGGGGATCGAATTCACCCCTCCACTTT. Its translation is CASTDRGSNSPLHF. Full variable domain (remainder filled in from reference TRBV19 and TRBJ1-6): DGGITQSPKYLFRKEGQNVTLSCEQNLNHDAMYWYRQDPGQGLRLIYYSQIVNDFQKGDIAEGYSVSREKKESFPLTVTSAQKNPTAFYLCASTDRGSNSPLHFGNGTRLTVT.

For the CDR3, the DNA is TGTGCCAGCAGCTTAGGACAGGGCGTTGAGACCCAGTACTTC. Amino acids: CASSLGQGVETQYF. The gene calls are TRBV7-9 and TRBJ2-5; 7 bases match TRBD1. The V gene end was trimmed by 1 base and the J gene end by 5 bases; junction bases not matched to a gene: 4. The CDR3 consists of 14 residues. Germline assignment: CDR1 SEHNR and CDR2 FQNEAQ (reference sequence).

In DNA form, the CDR3 reads TGTGCCATCAGTCCGGCCGGGACAGGAGATTACGAGCAGTACTTC. It yields the protein CAISPAGTGDYEQYF. The chain is built from TRBV10-3 and TRBJ2-5, with TRBD1 matching 8 bases. The J call could be wrong; TRBJ2-7 is a better fit for the DNA end. Germline V lookup: CDR1 ENHRY, CDR2 SYGVKD. The CDR3 extends over 15 amino acids.

The CDR3 protein is CASSLAGQDPSNYGYTF. The CDR3 DNA follows: TGTGCCAGCAGCTTAGCGGGACAGGACCCTTCTAACTATGGCTACACCTTC. The chain couples TRBV13 to TRBJ1-2, with 8 bases identical to TRBD1. The CDR3 contains 17 residues. With V trimmed by 1 base and J by 0 bases, 7 bases remained unmatched. Germline V gene sequence: CDR1 PRHDT, CDR2 FYEKMQ (reference sequence).